The clone carrying this T cell receptor (beta chain) has only a few counts. Its specificity is not known. After removal of 5 bases from V and 7 bases from J, the junction contained 9 bases not matched to a gene. Germline lookup yields CDR1 MNHEY and CDR2 SMNVEV (reference sequence). CDR3 length: 15 residues. Each CDR3 protein is one row after TCRdb ran MiXCR on the 5' RACE reads. The repertoire consists of under 300,000 distinct CDR3 sequences, with more than 9.5% occurring once and the leading ten covering 3.5% to 5%. The data derive from a study of identical twins. Study conclusions and caveats: Low generation probability was overrepresented in out-of-frame alpha sequences shared by twins.

These records were also assigned to another study, of yellow fever vaccine responses in identical twins.

The receptor's source is a woman aged 18-29 years in good health. This sequence joins TRBV27 and TRBJ2-1; 9 bases match TRBD2. The material sequenced was memory (CD45RO+) T cells sorted from blood. The CDR3 reads CASSAVTSGLNEQFF. CDR3 DNA sequence: TGTGCCAGCAGTGCCGTGACTAGCGGCCTAAATGAGCAGTTCTTC.